This TCR beta chain was sequenced for a study of cytotoxic CD8 clonotypes in ibrutinib-treated CLL (dated by TCRdb to the early 2020s). About the study as a whole: The cohort included approximately 15 treatment-naive and about a dozen relapsed/refractory patients; some 18 were IGHV unmutated. Partial responses were observed in roughly 24 patients and complete responses in 2; after a median follow-up of around 68 months, remission was maintained in 15 or so patients and progression was observed in approximately 12. Samples at response were collected after a median of about 12 months of treatment, with a range of about 6 to 36 months. On average, each sample had approximately 280,000 productive templates and almost 95,000 productive rearrangements. Of the approximately 90 people in the trial, about two dozen had longitudinal samples available. Cryopreserved peripheral blood mononuclear cells were obtained prior to treatment, at the time of response, and at either disease progression or sustained remission. Patients were still on ibrutinib when every remission and progressive disease sample was collected.

Each clonotype received, on average, about 10x coverage in deep resolution sequencing performed on a MiSeq, where the target depth lay between 1 in 1 million and 1 in 200,000 T cells. The immunoSEQ hsTCRB Kit was used to generate TCR beta libraries. The authors processed their data as follows. The data were analyzed with ImmunoSEQ Analyzer and ImmunoSEQ Data Assistant, and V, D and J gene assignments followed IMGT definitions. Clonality, which ranges from 0 to 1, was calculated as one minus the normalized Shannon entropy of productive rearrangement frequencies. Only overrepresented clonotypes making up at least 0.05% of the repertoire of each patient were included in the public clonotype analysis. Repertoires from approximately 13 age-matched healthy donors in immuneACCESS were used as clonality controls. TCRdb holds this immuneACCESS table with in-frame rearrangements only. Some clones are missing; in checked studies, unresolved V genes explain under half, and the rest has no known cause. For V, J and clone size, that table is used; D and trimming come from the DNA. The sample has 50,000 or so clones on record, 50% to 65% of them singletons. The top ten constitute approximately 27% of the sample.

Overall study results and their limits: At ibrutinib response clonality went up, during sustained remission it held steady, and at progression it dropped back toward baseline. Public clonotypes were rare and either shrank or stayed stable during treatment, and the rise in clonality at ibrutinib response reflected expansion of private clonotypes. Lymph node repertoires were not examined, and the timing of sampling was not matched between patients in sustained remission and those whose disease progressed. Baseline clonality was found to be higher than that of age-matched healthy donors and was strongly correlated with circulating CD8+ T-cell counts.

This clone was observed at least ten times. Its antigen is not yet known. Qualities for individual bases were not recorded, and no much larger clone is one base off. The label giving this sample's time point can be read as: less than 30 months on ibrutinib. For TCR beta library preparation, 2 to 2.5 micrograms of genomic DNA were isolated from cryopreserved PBMCs. Longitudinal blood samples from CLL patients receiving ibrutinib monotherapy were subjected to high-throughput TCR beta sequencing. Patients were enrolled in a phase 2 open-label single-center ibrutinib monotherapy trial. The CDR3 starts with the cysteine, ends with the phenylalanine, and has 13 residues. The read is trimmed to its CDR3 DNA, 39 bases read in frame from base 1. Ends trimmed: V by 1 base, J by 13 bases; bases unmatched to a gene: 6. The germline V gene (reference sequence) supplies CDR1 SEHNR and CDR2 FQNEAQ.

The TCR comes from a human donor with chronic lymphocytic leukemia. The chain uses TRBV7-9 and TRBJ1-4; TRBD1 matches 7 bases in the middle. This specimen consisted of PBMCs, obtained after 24 months of ibrutinib treatment. The CDR3 reads CASSLGQGRGLFF. The nucleotide sequence is given as TGTGCCAGCAGCTTAGGACAGGGCAGAGGACTGTTTTTT.